Listed below are T cell receptor beta chains from one sample, sequenced in a study of T cell responses to AZD1222 COVID-19 vaccine. Profiling relied on immunoSEQ multiplex PCR, and the TCRdb table lists in-frame clones only, not all of them. The sample holds 150,000 to 160,000 clones, more than 90% seen once. The material sequenced was peripheral blood, taken 28 days after the second AZD1222 dose. The receptor set was obtained from an adult who received the AZD1222 COVID-19 vaccine. CDR3s include the opening cysteine and the closing phenylalanine or tryptophan. The D gene is left open where the match is weak. Not every row has a clone size; where given, it reads once, few, many or a size class.

clone_size: NA; v_call: TRBV13; j_call: TRBJ2-5; d_call: TRBD2; cdr3_aa: CASSPDRWSGGTQETQYF; cdr3_nt: TGTGCCAGCAGCCCCGACCGGTGGAGCGGGGGGACCCAAGAGACCCAGTACTTC
clone_size: NA; v_call: TRBV7-9; j_call: TRBJ2-6; d_call: NA; cdr3_aa: CASSAYASGANVLTF; cdr3_nt: TGTGCCAGCAGCGCTTATGCCTCTGGGGCCAACGTCCTGACTTTC
clone_size: NA; v_call: TRBV4-1; j_call: TRBJ2-1; d_call: TRBD2; cdr3_aa: CASSQVGLENEQFF; cdr3_nt: TGCGCCAGCAGCCAAGTGGGACTAGAGAATGAACAGTTCTTC
clone_size: NA; v_call: TRBV24-1; j_call: TRBJ2-1; d_call: TRBD2; cdr3_aa: CATSDSPSGRANEQFF; cdr3_nt: TGTGCCACCAGTGATTCCCCTAGCGGGAGGGCCAATGAGCAGTTCTTC
clone_size: NA; v_call: TRBV5-4; j_call: TRBJ1-2; d_call: NA; cdr3_aa: CASSSSGLRYGYTF; cdr3_nt: TGTGCCAGCAGCTCCTCAGGGTTAAGATATGGCTACACCTTC
clone_size: once; v_call: TRBV18; j_call: TRBJ2-7; d_call: TRBD1; cdr3_aa: CASSPGQLSYEQYF; cdr3_nt: TGTGCCAGCTCACCGGGACAGCTATCCTACGAGCAGTACTTC
clone_size: NA; v_call: TRBV4-2; j_call: TRBJ2-5; d_call: TRBD1; cdr3_aa: CASSPSPGQTGTPQWETQYF; cdr3_nt: TGTGCCAGCAGCCCGAGCCCCGGCCAGACAGGGACGCCGCAGTGGGAGACCCAGTACTTC
clone_size: NA; v_call: TRBV24-1; j_call: TRBJ1-1; d_call: NA; cdr3_aa: CATSSGRPNTEAFF; cdr3_nt: TGTGCCACCAGCTCCGGACGACCGAACACTGAAGCTTTCTTT
clone_size: NA; v_call: TRBV10-1; j_call: TRBJ2-5; d_call: NA; cdr3_aa: CASSEVGPPYQETQYF; cdr3_nt: TGCGCCAGCAGTGAAGTGGGACCGCCGTACCAAGAGACCCAGTACTTC
clone_size: NA; v_call: TRBV28; j_call: TRBJ1-6; d_call: NA; cdr3_aa: CASKPTGSPLHF; cdr3_nt: TGTGCCAGCAAACCGACGGGCTCACCCCTCCACTTT
clone_size: NA; v_call: TRBV5-5; j_call: TRBJ1-1; d_call: NA; cdr3_aa: CASSLHNLWDKEDTEAFF; cdr3_nt: TGTGCCAGCAGCTTGCATAATCTCTGGGACAAAGAGGACACTGAAGCTTTCTTT
clone_size: NA; v_call: TRBV2; j_call: TRBJ2-1; d_call: TRBD1; cdr3_aa: CATPGKGANDNEQFF; cdr3_nt: TGTGCCACCCCGGGGAAGGGGGCTAATGACAATGAGCAGTTCTTC
clone_size: NA; v_call: TRBV6-5; j_call: TRBJ1-2; d_call: NA; cdr3_aa: CASSLSLRVNGYTF; cdr3_nt: TGTGCCAGCAGTCTGAGCCTGAGGGTCAATGGCTACACCTTC
clone_size: NA; v_call: TRBV6-5; j_call: TRBJ1-2; d_call: NA; cdr3_aa: CASSQQGEAGGYTF; cdr3_nt: TGTGCCAGCAGTCAACAGGGCGAGGCGGGTGGCTACACCTTC
clone_size: once; v_call: TRBV19; j_call: TRBJ1-2; d_call: NA; cdr3_aa: CATRLKGYTF; cdr3_nt: TGTGCTACCCGCCTCAAGGGCTACACCTTC
clone_size: NA; v_call: TRBV28; j_call: TRBJ1-3; d_call: NA; cdr3_aa: CASSFRARNTIYF; cdr3_nt: TGTGCCAGCAGTTTTCGGGCGAGAAACACCATATATTTT
clone_size: NA; v_call: TRBV9; j_call: TRBJ1-1; d_call: NA; cdr3_aa: CASSTTVNTEAFF; cdr3_nt: TGTGCCAGCAGCACGACAGTGAACACTGAAGCTTTCTTT
clone_size: NA; v_call: TRBV9; j_call: TRBJ1-3; d_call: NA; cdr3_aa: CASSVSLVGSSGNTIYF; cdr3_nt: TGTGCCAGCAGCGTATCCCTGGTCGGGAGCTCTGGAAACACCATATATTTT
clone_size: NA; v_call: TRBV2; j_call: TRBJ2-2; d_call: NA; cdr3_aa: CASNRENTGELFF; cdr3_nt: TGTGCCAGCAATCGTGAGAACACCGGGGAGCTGTTTTTT
clone_size: NA; v_call: TRBV7-9; j_call: TRBJ2-1; d_call: NA; cdr3_aa: CASSLAGSYNEQFF; cdr3_nt: TGTGCCAGCAGCTTAGCGGGCTCCTACAATGAGCAGTTCTTC
clone_size: NA; v_call: TRBV5-4; j_call: TRBJ2-3; d_call: TRBD1; cdr3_aa: CASSFDRGTDTQYF; cdr3_nt: TGTGCCAGCAGCTTCGACAGGGGCACAGATACGCAGTATTTT
clone_size: NA; v_call: TRBV12-3/TRBV12-4; j_call: TRBJ1-1; d_call: NA; cdr3_aa: CASSFPMGEAFF; cdr3_nt: TGTGCCAGCAGTTTTCCCATGGGTGAAGCTTTCTTT
clone_size: once; v_call: TRBV9; j_call: TRBJ1-1; d_call: NA; cdr3_aa: CASSPQTFF; cdr3_nt: TGTGCCAGCAGCCCACAGACTTTCTTT
clone_size: NA; v_call: TRBV6-5; j_call: TRBJ2-3; d_call: TRBD2; cdr3_aa: CASRDSGTTDTQYF; cdr3_nt: TGTGCCAGCAGAGATAGCGGGACCACAGATACGCAGTATTTT
clone_size: NA; v_call: TRBV18; j_call: TRBJ1-1; d_call: NA; cdr3_aa: CASADTIHDNTEAFF; cdr3_nt: TGTGCCAGCGCAGACACCATCCACGATAACACTGAAGCTTTCTTT
clone_size: NA; v_call: TRBV30; j_call: TRBJ2-7; d_call: NA; cdr3_aa: CAWTGGRVDEQYF; cdr3_nt: TGTGCCTGGACCGGGGGGCGCGTGGACGAGCAGTACTTC
clone_size: NA; v_call: TRBV7-2; j_call: TRBJ1-5; d_call: NA; cdr3_aa: CASSLGSTYQPQHF; cdr3_nt: TGTGCCAGCAGTTTAGGGTCGACTTATCAGCCCCAGCATTTT
clone_size: NA; v_call: TRBV30; j_call: TRBJ1-3; d_call: NA; cdr3_aa: CAWSNDGTTNTIYF; cdr3_nt: TGTGCCTGGAGTAATGACGGGACAACAAACACCATATATTTT
clone_size: NA; v_call: TRBV6-5; j_call: TRBJ1-1; d_call: NA; cdr3_aa: CASSYKGFNTEAFF; cdr3_nt: TGTGCCAGCAGTTACAAGGGGTTCAACACTGAAGCTTTCTTT
clone_size: NA; v_call: TRBV5-1; j_call: TRBJ1-3; d_call: NA; cdr3_aa: CASSLARGSGNTIYF; cdr3_nt: TGCGCCAGCAGCTTGGCCAGGGGTTCTGGAAACACCATATATTTT
clone_size: NA; v_call: TRBV4-1; j_call: TRBJ1-5; d_call: NA; cdr3_aa: CASSYGGGQPQHF; cdr3_nt: TGCGCCAGCAGCTACGGGGGAGGGCAGCCCCAGCATTTT
clone_size: NA; v_call: TRBV5-1; j_call: TRBJ2-3; d_call: NA; cdr3_aa: CASSLGGGADTQYF; cdr3_nt: TGCGCCAGCAGCTTGGGAGGAGGCGCAGATACGCAGTATTTT
clone_size: NA; v_call: TRBV7-9; j_call: TRBJ1-1; d_call: TRBD1; cdr3_aa: CASSSRDSLNAEAFF; cdr3_nt: TGTGCCAGCAGCTCGCGGGACAGCCTTAACGCTGAAGCTTTCTTT
clone_size: NA; v_call: TRBV9; j_call: TRBJ1-1; d_call: NA; cdr3_aa: CASSVVGQPMNTEAFF; cdr3_nt: TGTGCCAGCAGCGTAGTGGGACAACCGATGAACACTGAAGCTTTCTTT
clone_size: NA; v_call: TRBV12-3/TRBV12-4; j_call: TRBJ1-1; d_call: NA; cdr3_aa: CASSFRVDEAFF; cdr3_nt: TGTGCCAGCAGTTTCCGGGTAGATGAAGCTTTCTTT
clone_size: NA; v_call: TRBV12-3/TRBV12-4; j_call: TRBJ2-5; d_call: TRBD1; cdr3_aa: CASSKTGVETQYF; cdr3_nt: TGTGCCAGCAGTAAAACAGGGGTCGAGACCCAGTACTTC